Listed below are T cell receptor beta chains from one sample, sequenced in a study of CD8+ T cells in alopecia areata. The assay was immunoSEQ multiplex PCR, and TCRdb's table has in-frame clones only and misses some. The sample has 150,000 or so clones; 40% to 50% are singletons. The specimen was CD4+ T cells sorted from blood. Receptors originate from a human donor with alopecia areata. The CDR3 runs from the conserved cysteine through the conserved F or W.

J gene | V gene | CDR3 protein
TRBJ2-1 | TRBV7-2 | CASSSSGRANNEQFF
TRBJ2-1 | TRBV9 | CASSFRDRGTNEQFF
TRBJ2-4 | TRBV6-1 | CASSEARPAKNIQYF
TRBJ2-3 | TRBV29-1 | CSSSGRAGTDTQYF
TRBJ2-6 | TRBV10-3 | CAISEHLGTSGSSGANVLTF
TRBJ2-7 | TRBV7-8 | CASSPNTGTGVHEQYF
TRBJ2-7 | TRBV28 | CATRGEYEQYF
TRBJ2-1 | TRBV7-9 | CASSGRDEQFF
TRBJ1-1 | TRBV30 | CAWSGQENTEAFF
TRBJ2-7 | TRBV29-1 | CSVGQGMREQYF
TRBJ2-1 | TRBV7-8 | CASSQMPSGGYNEQFF
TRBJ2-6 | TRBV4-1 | CASRFSGAPWANVLTF
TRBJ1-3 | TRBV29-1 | CSVGLGLSSGNTIYF
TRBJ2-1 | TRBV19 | CASSSTMRLAVSDEQFF
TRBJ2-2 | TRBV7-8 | CASSATSGSMGGELFF
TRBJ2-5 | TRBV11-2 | CASSLGHRVVETQYF
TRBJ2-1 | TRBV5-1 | CASSLAGTSGSNEQFF
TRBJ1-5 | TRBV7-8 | CASSLSTQGSQPQHF
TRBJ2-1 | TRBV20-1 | CSASRANEQFF
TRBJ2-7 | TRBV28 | CASITSGIPYEQYF
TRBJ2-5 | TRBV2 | CARKRAGPQETQYF
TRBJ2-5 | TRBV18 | CASSPGQVQETQYF
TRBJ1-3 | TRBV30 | CAWSVMSGNTIYF
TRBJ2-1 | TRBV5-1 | CASSPGLYNEQFF
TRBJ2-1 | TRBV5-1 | CASSTGQFPEQFF
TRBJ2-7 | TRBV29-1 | CSVEDPGSSYEQYF
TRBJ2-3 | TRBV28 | CASSTSGSTDTQYF
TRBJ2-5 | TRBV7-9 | CASSRGARETQYF
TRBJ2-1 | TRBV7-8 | CASSFLGTEQFF
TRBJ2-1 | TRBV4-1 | CASSQAGGPVNEQFF
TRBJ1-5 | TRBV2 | CASSASQGNQPQHF
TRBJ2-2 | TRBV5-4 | CASSLKLANTGELFF
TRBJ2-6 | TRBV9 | CASSVASGANVLTF
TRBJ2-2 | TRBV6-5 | CASSYNERGTGELFF
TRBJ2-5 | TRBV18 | CASSQYQETQYF
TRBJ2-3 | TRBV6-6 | CASGRLATDTQYF
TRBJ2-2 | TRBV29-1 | CSVAQWGDHTGELFF
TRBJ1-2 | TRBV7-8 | CASSHPGSYGYTF
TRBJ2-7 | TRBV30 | CAWSVVAGGIYEQYF
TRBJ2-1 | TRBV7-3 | CASSPPGQGQQFF
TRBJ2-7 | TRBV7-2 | CASSVPGLYEQYF
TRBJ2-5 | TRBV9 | CASSSSTSGRTETQYF
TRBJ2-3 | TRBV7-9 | CASSLMTDTQYF
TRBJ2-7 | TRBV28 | CASTRTSYEQYF
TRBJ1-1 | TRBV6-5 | CASSRDTNTEAFF
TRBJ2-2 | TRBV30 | CAWSNSGRAPGELFF
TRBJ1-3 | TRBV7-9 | CASSLDSRRPPGNTIYF
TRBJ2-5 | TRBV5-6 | CASSASGDRGGTQYF
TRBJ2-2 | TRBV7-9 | CASREGAGELFF
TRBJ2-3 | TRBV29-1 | CSAPVTSGSTDTQYF
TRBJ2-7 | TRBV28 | CASSSQSVQYF
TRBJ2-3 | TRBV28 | CASSSLRSGSSTDTQYF
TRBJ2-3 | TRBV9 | CASSVASPRADTQYF
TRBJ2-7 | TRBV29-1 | CSVTTGISYEQYF
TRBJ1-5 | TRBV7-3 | CASSPNRNQPQHF
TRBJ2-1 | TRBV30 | CAWSHLWTSGRSEQFF
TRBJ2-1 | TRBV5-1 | CASSLGGTSGSEQFF